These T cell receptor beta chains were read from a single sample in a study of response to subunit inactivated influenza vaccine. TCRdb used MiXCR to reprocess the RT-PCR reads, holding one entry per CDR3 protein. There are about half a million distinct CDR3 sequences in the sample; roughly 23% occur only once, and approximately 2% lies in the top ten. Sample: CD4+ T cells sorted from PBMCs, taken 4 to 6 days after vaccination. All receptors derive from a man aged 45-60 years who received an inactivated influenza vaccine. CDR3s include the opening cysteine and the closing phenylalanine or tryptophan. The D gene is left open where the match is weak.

CDR3aa: CASSLRGQYEQYF
d_gene: TRBD1
v_gene: TRBV5-1
j_gene: TRBJ2-7

CDR3aa: CASSFGTTNKNIQYF
d_gene: -
v_gene: TRBV12-3/TRBV12-4
j_gene: TRBJ2-4

CDR3aa: CASSTRDGDRAFF
d_gene: -
v_gene: TRBV21-1
j_gene: TRBJ1-1

CDR3aa: CASSTGGTDNSPLHF
d_gene: TRBD1
v_gene: TRBV5-1
j_gene: TRBJ1-6

CDR3aa: CSARVQGSLGANVLTF
d_gene: -
v_gene: TRBV20-1
j_gene: TRBJ2-6

CDR3aa: CASSQDSDPLRQLEQYF
d_gene: -
v_gene: TRBV4-2
j_gene: TRBJ2-7

CDR3aa: CASSQDSLAIGELFF
d_gene: -
v_gene: TRBV4-2
j_gene: TRBJ2-2

CDR3aa: CASSLAWRAFF
d_gene: -
v_gene: TRBV7-2
j_gene: TRBJ1-1

CDR3aa: CASSLGGIKNIQYF
d_gene: -
v_gene: TRBV5-1
j_gene: TRBJ2-4

CDR3aa: CASRPGTGGRNEQFF
d_gene: TRBD1
v_gene: TRBV6-2/TRBV6-3
j_gene: TRBJ2-1

CDR3aa: CASKSSYNSPLHF
d_gene: -
v_gene: TRBV5-1
j_gene: TRBJ1-6

CDR3aa: CASSQGITSTDTQYF
d_gene: -
v_gene: TRBV5-1
j_gene: TRBJ2-3

CDR3aa: CASSSRNIAGVGTDTQYF
d_gene: TRBD2
v_gene: TRBV27
j_gene: TRBJ2-3

CDR3aa: CASSQHSAYGYTF
d_gene: -
v_gene: TRBV4-2
j_gene: TRBJ1-2